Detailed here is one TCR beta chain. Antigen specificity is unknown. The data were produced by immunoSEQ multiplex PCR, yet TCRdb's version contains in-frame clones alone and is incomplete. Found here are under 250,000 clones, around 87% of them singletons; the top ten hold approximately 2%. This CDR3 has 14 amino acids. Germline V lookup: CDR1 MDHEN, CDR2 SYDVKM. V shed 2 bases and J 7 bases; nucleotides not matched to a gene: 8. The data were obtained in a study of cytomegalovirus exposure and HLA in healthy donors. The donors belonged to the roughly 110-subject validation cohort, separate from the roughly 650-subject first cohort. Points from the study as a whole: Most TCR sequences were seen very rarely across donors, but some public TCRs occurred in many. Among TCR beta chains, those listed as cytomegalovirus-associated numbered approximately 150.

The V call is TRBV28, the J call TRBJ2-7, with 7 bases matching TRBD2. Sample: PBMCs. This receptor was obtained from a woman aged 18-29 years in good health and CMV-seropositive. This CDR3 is CASSLVAGVREQYF. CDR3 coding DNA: TGTGCCAGCAGTTTAGTTGCGGGAGTCCGAGAGCAGTACTTC. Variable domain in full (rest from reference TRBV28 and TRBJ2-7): DVKVTQSSRYLVKRTGEKVFLECVQDMDHENMFWYRQDPGLGLRLIYFSYDVKMKEKGDIPEGYSVSREKKERFSLILESASTNQTSMYLCASSLVAGVREQYFGPGTRLTVT.